A selection of T cell receptor beta chains follows, all from one sample in a study of OX40 agonist ivuxolimab in advanced cancers. Some clones are missing from TCRdb's copy, which holds only in-frame ones; the method was immunoSEQ multiplex PCR. This sample has tens of thousands of clones, with about 88% found just once. This specimen consisted of CD4+ or CD8+ T cells sorted from blood, obtained in a trial of the OX40 agonist ivuxolimab. The receptors here all came from an adult with an advanced solid tumor such as melanoma, head and neck, liver or kidney cancer. Both conserved end residues are part of each CDR3. The D gene is left open where the match is weak. Clone size is given for some rows only: seen once, a few or many times, or a class if the clone is expanded.

NA	TRBV18	NA	TRBJ2-7	TGTGCCAGCTCACCAGGGGAGTTCCGGGAGCAGTACTTC	CASSPGEFREQYF
NA	TRBV28	NA	TRBJ1-3	TGTGCCAGCAGACACGGGACTTTAACTGGAAACACCATATATTTT	CASRHGTLTGNTIYF
NA	TRBV19	TRBD2	TRBJ2-2	TGTGCCAGTAGTACACCGGGACTAGCACCCACCGGGGAGCTGTTTTTT	CASSTPGLAPTGELFF
once	TRBV5-1	TRBD2	TRBJ2-1	TGCGCCAGCAGCTTAGCGGGGGGGCTGATAGATGAGCAGTTCTTC	CASSLAGGLIDEQFF
NA	TRBV5-6	NA	TRBJ1-4	TGTGCCAGCAGCTCTTGGGGCAGATCCACGATAAAACTGTTTTTT	CASSSWGRSTIKLFF
NA	TRBV27	TRBD1	TRBJ1-6	TGTGCCAGCAGTCTCGAGGGACAGGAGAATTCACCCCTCCACTTT	CASSLEGQENSPLHF
NA	TRBV11-3	TRBD1	TRBJ2-2	TGTGCCAGCAGCTCAACAGGGGGATCCGGGGAGCTGTTTTTT	CASSSTGGSGELFF
once	TRBV19	TRBD1	TRBJ1-2	TGTGCCAGTAGTATTTTTGACAGGGTAGGCTATGGCTACACCTTC	CASSIFDRVGYGYTF
NA	TRBV19	NA	TRBJ2-1	TGTGCCAGTAGTATCCAGGGGTCCTACAATGAGCAGTTCTTC	CASSIQGSYNEQFF
few	TRBV6-5	TRBD2	TRBJ2-7	TGTGCCAGCAGTGGGACTAGCGGGAATCACGAGCAGTACTTC	CASSGTSGNHEQYF
once	TRBV5-8	TRBD2	TRBJ2-2	TGTGCCAGCACCCTGCCGGGACTAGCGGGAGAAACCGGGGAGCTGTTTTTT	CASTLPGLAGETGELFF
NA	TRBV11-2	NA	TRBJ2-5	TGTGCCAGCAGCTTCGGGACCCAAGAGACCCAGTACTTC	CASSFGTQETQYF
NA	TRBV10-3	NA	TRBJ2-3	TGTGCCATCAATCCCTCTGGGGGCGACGGTGATACGCAGTATTTT	CAINPSGGDGDTQYF
NA	TRBV6-5	TRBD1	TRBJ1-5	TGTGCCAGCAGCCAAGACAGGGCAAGCAATCAGCCCCAGCATTTT	CASSQDRASNQPQHF
few	TRBV4-1	TRBD1	TRBJ1-1	TGCGCCAGCAGCGTCGGACAGGAGAACACTGAAGCTTTCTTT	CASSVGQENTEAFF
NA	TRBV30	NA	TRBJ1-1	TGTGCCTGGAGCGGTCAGGGGACGACTTTCTTT	CAWSGQGTTFF
NA	TRBV9	NA	TRBJ1-4	TGTGCCAGCAGCGTAATGGGGGGCGCGGGTGAAAAACTGTTTTTT	CASSVMGGAGEKLFF
NA	TRBV28	NA	TRBJ2-7	TGTGCCAGCAGTTATTCCTCCTACGAGCAGTACTTC	CASSYSSYEQYF
NA	TRBV11-2	NA	TRBJ1-1	TGTGCCAGCAGGGATGGGGGCACTGAAGCTTTCTTT	CASRDGGTEAFF